Listed below are T cell receptor beta chains from one sample, sequenced in a study of patients and donors after allogeneic stem cell transplantation. A single record per CDR3 protein comes from TCRdb applying MiXCR to the RT-PCR reads. The table has about 72,000 distinct CDR3 sequences, about 30% seen once; the top ten hold 26%. The specimen sequenced was blood, either unsorted or a sorted T cell fraction (not recorded which). Receptors originate from a human donor who was either an allogeneic HSCT recipient or a stem cell or donor lymphocyte infusion donor (not recorded which). It is not recorded whose cells these are; they may come from a transplant donor. CDR3s include the opening cysteine and the closing phenylalanine or tryptophan. A D gene is named only where the DNA matches it firmly. Only part of the rows carry a size: once, few, many, or a class if the clone is expanded.

J: TRBJ2-3; D: .; V: TRBV12-3/TRBV12-4; size: few; CDR3: CASSQGLSTDTQYF; DNA: TGTGCCAGCAGCCAAGGACTGAGCACAGATACGCAGTATTTT
J: TRBJ1-3; D: .; V: TRBV7-2; size: many; CDR3: CASSPRWGPGNTIYF; DNA: TGTGCCAGCAGTCCACGCTGGGGGCCTGGAAACACCATATATTTT
J: TRBJ2-2; D: .; V: TRBV7-2; size: .; CDR3: CASSRGLGITGELFF; DNA: TGTGCCAGCAGCCGGGGGTTGGGGATAACCGGGGAGCTGTTTTTT
J: TRBJ1-6; D: TRBD1; V: TRBV7-2; size: many; CDR3: CASSIGTGGSPLHF; DNA: TGTGCCAGCAGCATCGGGACAGGGGGTTCACCCCTCCACTTT
J: TRBJ2-1; D: TRBD2; V: TRBV5-5; size: .; CDR3: CASRNTGRGNNEQFF; DNA: TGTGCCAGCAGAAATACGGGGAGGGGTAACAATGAGCAGTTCTTC
J: TRBJ2-3; D: TRBD2; V: TRBV4-3; size: .; CDR3: CASSHPKGLAGGPWTDTQYF; DNA: TGCGCCAGCAGCCATCCAAAGGGACTAGCGGGAGGGCCGTGGACAGATACGCAGTATTTT
J: TRBJ2-5; D: TRBD2; V: TRBV11-2; size: .; CDR3: CASSSRRLAGVGETQYF; DNA: TGTGCCAGCAGCTCACGTAGACTAGCGGGAGTGGGGGAGACCCAGTACTTC
J: TRBJ1-2; D: .; V: TRBV20-1; size: .; CDR3: CSAKKTENYGYTF; DNA: TGCAGTGCTAAGAAGACAGAGAACTATGGCTACACCTTC
J: TRBJ1-1; D: .; V: TRBV24-1; size: few; CDR3: CATSDPWNTEAFF; DNA: TGTGCCACCAGTGATCCCTGGAACACTGAAGCTTTCTTT
J: TRBJ2-2; D: .; V: TRBV11-2; size: .; CDR3: CASSFQYTGELFF; DNA: TGTGCCAGCAGTTTTCAGTACACCGGGGAGCTGTTTTTT
J: TRBJ1-4; D: .; V: TRBV12-3/TRBV12-4; size: few; CDR3: CASSPRRQTNEKLFF; DNA: TGTGCCAGCAGCCCGCGCAGGCAAACTAATGAAAAACTGTTTTTT
J: TRBJ1-1; D: .; V: TRBV5-1; size: many; CDR3: CASSLAAEQDTEAFF; DNA: TGCGCCAGCAGCTTGGCCGCGGAACAGGACACTGAAGCTTTCTTT
J: TRBJ2-1; D: .; V: TRBV6-2/TRBV6-3; size: .; CDR3: CASRPSGEGGYNEQFF; DNA: TGTGCCAGCAGACCCTCGGGGGAAGGGGGATACAATGAGCAGTTCTTC
J: TRBJ2-7; D: .; V: TRBV15; size: .; CDR3: CATSASGFTNYEQYF; DNA: TGTGCCACCAGCGCCTCAGGGTTTACGAACTACGAGCAGTACTTC
J: TRBJ2-3; D: .; V: TRBV18; size: .; CDR3: CASSPNFGVRTDTQYF; DNA: TGTGCCAGCTCACCTAATTTTGGGGTTCGCACAGATACGCAGTATTTT